This T cell receptor beta chain was documented in a study of Graves' ophthalmopathy and Graves' hyperthyroidism. Study-wide points: A 13-signature model separated ophthalmopathy from stable hyperthyroidism, reaching 85% to 90% sensitivity and almost 82% specificity cross-validated.

Scientists amplified the TCR beta CDR3 regions from RNA transcripts. HTBI primers primed a first-round RT-PCR, and a second-round multiplex PCR followed. TCRdb fed the multiplex PCR reads into MiXCR, producing one record per CDR3 protein. This sample has over 150,000 distinct CDR3 sequences, with 37% found just once. Details on this clonotype: Its antigen is still unknown.

The specimen was peripheral blood. This TCR was sampled from a woman aged 35 to 49 with Graves' ophthalmopathy.

As DNA, the CDR3 is TGTGCCAGCAGAAAACTGGGGCAGGGGCGCGACTACGAGCAGTACTTC. It yields the protein CASRKLGQGRDYEQYF. The chain employs TRBV6-5 and TRBJ2-7; weak D call: TRBD1 (6 bases). CDR3 length equals 16 residues. CDR1 and CDR2 (germline): MNHEY, SVGAGI. V was shortened by 6 bases and J by 3 bases, with 21 bases between the two germline ends.